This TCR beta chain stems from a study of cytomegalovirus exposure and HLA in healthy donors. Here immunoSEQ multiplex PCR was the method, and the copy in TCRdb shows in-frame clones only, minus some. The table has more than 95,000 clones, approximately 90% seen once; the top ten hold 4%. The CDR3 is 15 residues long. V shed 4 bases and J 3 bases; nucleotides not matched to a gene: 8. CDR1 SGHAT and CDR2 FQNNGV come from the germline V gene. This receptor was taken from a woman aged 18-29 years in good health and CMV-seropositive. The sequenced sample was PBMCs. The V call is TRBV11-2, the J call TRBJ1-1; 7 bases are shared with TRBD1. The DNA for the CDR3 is TGTGCCAGCAGCTCCTCAGACAGGGACGACACTGAAGCTTTCTTT. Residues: CASSSSDRDDTEAFF.